This entry features one T cell receptor beta chain sequence. Its target is not known. The data were obtained in a study of blood T cells in healthy people across ages. Study-wide results and caveats: Diversity of TCR beta per million T cells declined in a roughly linear way with age. Expanded clonotype shifts may have been confounded, as the donors had an unknown CMV status.

Next came a second PCR, run for about 7 to 12 cycles, which used a sample-barcoded 5' primer along with a J-beta primer mix. From the 5' RACE reads, TCRdb called clonotypes with MiXCR, one entry per CDR3 protein. The data contain about 1.6 million distinct CDR3 sequences, around 35% of them seen just once; the ten biggest clones take up about 11%. It was about 10 milliliters of peripheral blood that were drawn from each donor. This clonotype was sampled from a woman in her 30s in good health. Sample: blood.

DNA for the CDR3: TGTGCCACCAGCAGATCAGGGGCTGGGACAGATACGCAGTATTTT. Its translation is CATSRSGAGTDTQYF. The chain has TRBV15 and TRBJ2-3, with TRBD1 as a possible D gene (6 bases). The V gene's germline CDR1 is LNHNV and CDR2 YYDKDF (reference sequence). The V gene lost 2 bases and the J gene lost 3 bases, with 12 bases spanning the gap. CDR3 length: 15 amino acids.